The clone carrying this TCR beta chain appeared a few times. What it binds is not known. Deletions cut 2 bases from V and 8 bases from J, with 16 bases between. Germline values: CDR1 GTSNPN, CDR2 SVGIG (reference sequence). The CDR3 contains 14 residues. Expressed TCRB transcripts were sequenced, since all the RNA that had been isolated was reverse transcribed. Method: immunoSEQ multiplex PCR; TCRdb's copy keeps in-frame clones and lacks some. This table has about 340,000 clones, roughly 8.8% appearing once. The data originate from a study of beta chain features in type 1 diabetes. Whole-study context: Age, gender and cell yields were similar between patients and healthy donors. Examination covered some 110,000,000 sorted cells spanning all samples. Notes on the study in general: Shortening of TCRB CDR3s, moderate but significant, appeared in all four CD4+ subsets of Type 1 diabetes patients.

Every donor had blood drawn once into heparin, 90 to 150 mL on average. By way of CD45RO/CCR7/CD25/CD127/CD95/CD27, the CD4+ regulatory, stem cell-like memory, central memory and naive cells were sorted. The chain combines TRBV30 with TRBJ2-1; either TRBD1 or TRBD2 may supply D (6 bases each). The source material was central memory CD4+ T cells from blood. The TCR comes from a man younger than 45 with type 1 diabetes. Here the CDR3 DNA reads TGTGCCTGGAGTCCCTTCTCGGGGGCCGATGAGCAGTTCTTC. Translated, it gives CAWSPFSGADEQFF.